This TCR beta chain was sequenced in a study of early T cells in non-severe SARS-CoV-2 infection. Study-level information: The study sequenced bulk RNA from unsorted whole blood, with chains unpaired. Regarding the study as a whole: VDJdb-based annotation leaned toward anti-spike CD8 responses and missed private and CD4 specificities.

As part of library construction, unique molecular identifiers were attached to individual cDNA molecules. TCRdb re-called the 5' RACE reads through MiXCR, storing one row per CDR3 protein. The repertoire holds tens of thousands of distinct CDR3 sequences, with roughly 6.5% as singletons. This clonotype showed up many times. Its matching antigen is unknown. This TCR was recovered from an adult who was a healthcare worker with PCR-confirmed SARS-CoV-2 infection or an uninfected control (not recorded which). The source was whole blood, collected at baseline.

As DNA, the CDR3 is TGCAGTGCCGAGCGGTCTGGGGCCAACGTCCTGACTTTC. Its protein is CSAERSGANVLTF. V is TRBV20-1 and J is TRBJ2-6, with D possibly being TRBD2 (5 bases). The CDR3 consists of 13 residues. Per the germline V gene, CDR1 is DFQATT and CDR2 is SNEGSKA (reference sequence). The V and J ends lost 6 bases and 1 base respectively, with 7 bases between them.